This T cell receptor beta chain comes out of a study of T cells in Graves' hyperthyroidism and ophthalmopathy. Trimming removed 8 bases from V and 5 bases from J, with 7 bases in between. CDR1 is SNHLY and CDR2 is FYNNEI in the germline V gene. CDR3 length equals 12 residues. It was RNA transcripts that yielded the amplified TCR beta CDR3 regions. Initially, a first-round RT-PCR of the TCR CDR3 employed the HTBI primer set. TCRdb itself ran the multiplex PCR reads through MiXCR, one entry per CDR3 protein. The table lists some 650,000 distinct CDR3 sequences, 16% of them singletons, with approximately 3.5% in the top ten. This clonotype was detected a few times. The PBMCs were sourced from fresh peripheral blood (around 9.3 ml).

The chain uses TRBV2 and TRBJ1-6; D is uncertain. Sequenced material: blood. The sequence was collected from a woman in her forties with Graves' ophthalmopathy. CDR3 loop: CASGRDNSPLHF. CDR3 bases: TGTGCCAGCGGAAGAGATAATTCACCCCTCCACTTT.